The 5 T cell receptor beta chains in this list originate from one sample, sequenced in a study of PD-1 blockade in classical Hodgkin lymphoma. Clones were sequenced by immunoSEQ multiplex PCR, and TCRdb holds only the in-frame ones, with some missing. The table includes approximately 110,000 clones, about nine tenths detected once. As for time point: cycle 4 day 1 (C4D1), after less than 7 weeks of nivolumab. The patients all showed relapse after autologous stem cell transplantation, while their brentuximab vedotin exposure varied. The sample in question was peripheral blood mononuclear cells (PBMCs), obtained before the fourth cycle of nivolumab. These receptor sequences come from a human donor with classical Hodgkin lymphoma.

The chain is built from TRBV5-1 and TRBJ1-2; tentative D call: TRBD1 (6 bases). Between the trimmed V and J ends, which lost 0 bases and 6 bases, there was a span of 18 bases. The CDR3 runs to 16 residues. Germline-derived CDR1 and CDR2 are SGHRS and YFSETQ. Here the CDR3 reads CASSLAGLAGANGYTF. The CDR3 bases are TGCGCCAGCAGCTTGGCGGGCCTGGCGGGGGCGAATGGCTACACCTTC.

The chain joins TRBV5-1 to TRBJ2-5; 7 bases line up with TRBD2. Looked up from germline, CDR1 is SGHRS and CDR2 is YFSETQ. The V gene end was trimmed by 0 bases and the J gene end by 3 bases; junction bases not matched to a gene: 8. CDR3 size: 16 residues. CDR3 sequence (DNA): TGCGCCAGCAGCTTGGCCGAAGGAGCGGGGAAAGAGACCCAGTACTTC. This codes for CASSLAEGAGKETQYF.

The genes are TRBV14 and TRBJ1-1, with TRBD1 identical over 7 bases. The J segment lost 8 bases and the V segment lost 1 base, leaving 4 bases of the junction unmatched. The CDR3 runs to 13 residues. Germline assignment: CDR1 SGHDN and CDR2 FVKESK. The CDR3 DNA is TGTGCCAGCAGCCAAGTACGGACAGGAGAAGCTTTCTTT. Residues: CASSQVRTGEAFF.

The chain couples TRBV7-9 to TRBJ2-7; D might be TRBD1 (7 bases). V was trimmed by 5 bases and J by 5 bases, leaving 16 bases between them. The CDR3 length is 14 residues. Germline-derived CDR1 and CDR2 are SEHNR and FQNEAQ (reference sequence). CDR3 nucleotides: TGTGCCAGCAGCGCATCAGGGGGGATCCACGAGCAGTACTTC. This sequence encodes CASSASGGIHEQYF.

In its sample, this clone was seen once. This chain's CDR3 is CASNVLVSTGELFF. DNA of the CDR3: TGTGCCAGCAACGTACTAGTGAGCACCGGGGAGCTGTTTTTT. The chain couples TRBV2 to TRBJ2-2; a weak D match, TRBD2 (5 bases). This CDR3 comprises 14 residues. The V gene lost 7 bases and the J gene lost 4 bases, with 13 bases spanning the gap. Germline V gene sequence: CDR1 SNHLY, CDR2 FYNNEI. The full variable domain, in which reference TRBV2 and TRBJ2-2 provide the parts outside the CDR3, is EPEVTQTPSHQVTQMGQEVILRCVPISNHLYFYWYRQILGQKVEFLVSFYNNEISEKSEIFDDQFSVERPDGSNFTLKIRSTKLEDSAMYFCASNVLVSTGELFFGEGSRLTVL.